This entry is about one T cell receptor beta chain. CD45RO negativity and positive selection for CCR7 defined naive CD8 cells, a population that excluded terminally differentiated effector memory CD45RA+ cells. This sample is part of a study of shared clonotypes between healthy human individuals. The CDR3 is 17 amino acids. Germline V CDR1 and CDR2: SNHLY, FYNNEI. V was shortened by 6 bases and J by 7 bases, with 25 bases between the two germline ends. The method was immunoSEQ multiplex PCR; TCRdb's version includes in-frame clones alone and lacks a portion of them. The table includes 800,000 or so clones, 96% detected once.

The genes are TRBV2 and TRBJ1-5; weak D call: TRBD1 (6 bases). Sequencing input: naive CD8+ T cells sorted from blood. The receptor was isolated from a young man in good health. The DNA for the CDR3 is TGTGCCAGCAGCTTCACAGGGAAGGGGAGTGCCAAGCAGCCCCAGCATTTT. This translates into CASSFTGKGSAKQPQHF. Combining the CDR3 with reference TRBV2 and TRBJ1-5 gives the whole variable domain EPEVTQTPSHQVTQMGQEVILRCVPISNHLYFYWYRQILGQKVEFLVSFYNNEISEKSEIFDDQFSVERPDGSNFTLKIRSTKLEDSAMYFCASSFTGKGSAKQPQHFGDGTRLSIL.